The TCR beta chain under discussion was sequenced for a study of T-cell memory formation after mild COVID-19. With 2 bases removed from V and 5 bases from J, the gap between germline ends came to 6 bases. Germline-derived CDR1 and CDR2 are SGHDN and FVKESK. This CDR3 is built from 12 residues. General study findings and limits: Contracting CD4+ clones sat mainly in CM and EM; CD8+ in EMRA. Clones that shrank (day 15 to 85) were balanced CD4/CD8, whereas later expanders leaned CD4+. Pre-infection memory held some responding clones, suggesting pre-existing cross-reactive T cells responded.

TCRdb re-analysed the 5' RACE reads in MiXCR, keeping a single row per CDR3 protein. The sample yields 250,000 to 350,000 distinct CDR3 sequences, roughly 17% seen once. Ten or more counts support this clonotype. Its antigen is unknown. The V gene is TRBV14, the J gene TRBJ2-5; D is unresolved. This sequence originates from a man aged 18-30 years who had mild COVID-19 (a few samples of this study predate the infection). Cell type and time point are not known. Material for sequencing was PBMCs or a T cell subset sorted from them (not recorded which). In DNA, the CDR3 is TGTGCCAGCAGCCAATCCAGGGAGACCCAGTACTTC. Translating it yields CASSQSRETQYF.